This T cell receptor beta chain appears in the sequencing data of a study of blood T cell repertoires in COVID-19. In the study overall: Acute-phase and convalescent COVID-19 samples originated in the United States, Italy and Spain. The cDNA or gDNA used as material had been derived from T cells, B-cell-depleted T cells, or PBMCs.

Per germline, CDR1 SGHAT and CDR2 FQNNGV. The CDR3 consists of 16 residues. Trimming stripped 0 bases from V and 4 bases from J, with 10 bases between. Per the authors' pipeline: Quantification of nucleated cells was approximated via reference gene primer amplification. Assay used: immunoSEQ multiplex PCR; TCRdb lists only in-frame clones, some missing. V and J calls and clone size are given by that table; D and trimming were obtained from the DNA. The top ten hold 4.2% of the sample, which has over 90,000 clones, 80% to 95% seen once. The chain joins TRBV11-2 to TRBJ1-6; D unclear. This sequence was found in a man aged 18 to 30 with acute or convalescent COVID-19. Specimen: peripheral blood. The DNA for the CDR3 is TGTGCCAGCAGCTTAGATCGGGTGGGTTATAATTCACCCCTCCACTTT. This sequence encodes CASSLDRVGYNSPLHF.